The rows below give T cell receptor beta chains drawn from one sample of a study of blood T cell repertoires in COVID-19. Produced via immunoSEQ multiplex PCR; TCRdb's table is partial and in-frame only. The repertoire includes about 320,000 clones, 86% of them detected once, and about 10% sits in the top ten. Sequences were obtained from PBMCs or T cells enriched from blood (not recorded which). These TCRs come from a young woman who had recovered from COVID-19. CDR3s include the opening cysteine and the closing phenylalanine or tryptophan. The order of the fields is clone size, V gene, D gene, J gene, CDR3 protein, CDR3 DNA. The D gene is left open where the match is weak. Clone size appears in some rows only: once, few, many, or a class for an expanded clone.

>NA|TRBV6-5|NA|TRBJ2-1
CASSYSSYSYEQFF
TGTGCCAGCAGTTACTCAAGTTACAGCTATGAGCAGTTCTTC
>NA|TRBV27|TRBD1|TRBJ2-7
CASSLDRVAGEQYF
TGTGCCAGCAGTTTGGACAGGGTGGCGGGCGAGCAGTACTTC
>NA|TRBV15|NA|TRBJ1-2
CATSRDVGKGSYTF
TGTGCCACCAGCAGAGACGTTGGTAAGGGGAGCTACACCTTC
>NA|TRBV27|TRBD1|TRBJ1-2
CASSPQPTGVGYTF
TGTGCCAGCAGTCCCCAGCCGACAGGGGTTGGCTACACCTTC
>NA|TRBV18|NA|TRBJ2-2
CASSPLARGSGELFF
TGTGCCAGCTCACCACTGGCCAGGGGTTCCGGGGAGCTGTTTTTT
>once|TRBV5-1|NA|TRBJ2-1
CASSLSLEQFF
TGCGCCAGCAGCTTGAGCCTCGAGCAGTTCTTC
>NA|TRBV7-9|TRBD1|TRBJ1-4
CASSLGDRRGTSTNEKLFF
TGTGCCAGCAGCTTAGGGGACAGGAGGGGGACATCAACTAATGAAAAACTGTTTTTT
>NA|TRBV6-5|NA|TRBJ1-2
CASSFSTGTNYGYTF
TGTGCCAGCAGTTTCTCGACAGGAACTAACTATGGCTACACCTTC
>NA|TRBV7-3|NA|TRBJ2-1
CASSLGAFSYNEQFF
TGTGCCAGCAGCCTAGGGGCGTTCTCCTACAATGAGCAGTTCTTC
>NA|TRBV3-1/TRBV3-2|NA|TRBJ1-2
CASSHYRANYGYTF
TGTGCCAGCAGCCATTACAGAGCTAACTATGGCTACACCTTC
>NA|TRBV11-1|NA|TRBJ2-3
CASRGFLTDTQYF
TGTGCCAGCCGGGGGTTTCTCACAGATACGCAGTATTTT
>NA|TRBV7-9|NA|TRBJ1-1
CASRPTGNTEAFF
TGTGCCAGCAGACCTACAGGGAACACTGAAGCTTTCTTT
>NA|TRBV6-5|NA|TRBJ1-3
CASSYSPSEEDTIYF
TGTGCCAGCAGTTACTCCCCTTCGGAGGAGGACACCATATATTTT
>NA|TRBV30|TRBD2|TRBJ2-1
CAWLAASSYNEQFF
TGTGCCTGGCTAGCGGCTAGCTCCTACAATGAGCAGTTCTTC
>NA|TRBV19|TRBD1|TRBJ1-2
CASSIGGQSGTGASYGYTF
TGTGCCAGTAGTATAGGCGGTCAAAGCGGGACAGGTGCTTCCTATGGCTACACCTTC
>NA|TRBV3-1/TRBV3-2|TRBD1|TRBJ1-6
CASSQDSSSGTGGSPLHF
TGTGCCAGCAGCCAAGATTCCTCTAGCGGGACAGGGGGTTCACCCCTCCACTTT
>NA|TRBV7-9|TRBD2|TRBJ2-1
CASSILAGGVNNEQFF
TGTGCCAGCAGCATATTAGCGGGAGGCGTTAACAATGAGCAGTTCTTC
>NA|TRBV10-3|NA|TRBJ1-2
CASSGEVNYGYTF
TGTGCCTCATCGGGGGAAGTTAACTATGGCTACACCTTC
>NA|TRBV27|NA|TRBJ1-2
CASSPYGGNYGYTF
TGTGCCAGCAGTCCCTATGGAGGGAACTATGGCTACACCTTC
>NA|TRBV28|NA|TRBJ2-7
CASSSQGIIYEQYF
TGTGCCAGCAGTTCACAGGGTATTATCTACGAGCAGTACTTC